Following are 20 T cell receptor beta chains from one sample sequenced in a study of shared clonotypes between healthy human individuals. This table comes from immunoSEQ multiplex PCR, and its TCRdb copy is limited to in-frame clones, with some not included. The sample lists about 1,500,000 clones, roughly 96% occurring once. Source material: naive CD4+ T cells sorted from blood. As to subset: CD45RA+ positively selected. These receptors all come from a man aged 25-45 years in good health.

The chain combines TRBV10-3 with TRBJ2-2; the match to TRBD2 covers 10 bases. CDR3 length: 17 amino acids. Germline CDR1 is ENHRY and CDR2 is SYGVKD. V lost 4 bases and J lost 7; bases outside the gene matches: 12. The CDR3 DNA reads TGTGCCATCAGTGTCGGGGTTAGCGGGAGGATCGGCGGGGAGCTGTTTTTT. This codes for CAISVGVSGRIGGELFF.

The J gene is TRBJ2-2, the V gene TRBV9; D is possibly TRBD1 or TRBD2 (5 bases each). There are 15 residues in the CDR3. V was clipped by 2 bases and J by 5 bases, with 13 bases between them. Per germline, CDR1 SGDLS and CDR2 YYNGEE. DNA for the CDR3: TGTGCCAGCAGCGTGGGGGTTAGTGGGACCGGGGAGCTGTTTTTT. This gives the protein CASSVGVSGTGELFF. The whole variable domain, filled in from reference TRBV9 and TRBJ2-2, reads DSGVTQTPKHLITATGQRVTLRCSPRSGDLSVYWYQQSLDQGLQFLIQYYNGEERAKGNILERFSAQQFPDLHSELNLSSLELGDSALYFCASSVGVSGTGELFFGEGSRLTVL.

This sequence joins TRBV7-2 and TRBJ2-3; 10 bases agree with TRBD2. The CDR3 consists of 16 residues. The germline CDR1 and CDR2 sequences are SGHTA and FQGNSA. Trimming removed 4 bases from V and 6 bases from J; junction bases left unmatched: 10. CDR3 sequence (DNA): TGTGCCAGCAGCTCCCCTAAGAGCGGGAGGGGGGATACGCAGTATTTT. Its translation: CASSSPKSGRGDTQYF.

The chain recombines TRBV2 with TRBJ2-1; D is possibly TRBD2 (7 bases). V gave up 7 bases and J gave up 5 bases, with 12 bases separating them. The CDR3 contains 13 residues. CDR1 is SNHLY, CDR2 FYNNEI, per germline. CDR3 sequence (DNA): TGTGCCAGCACTGGGGGGGCCGACAATGAGCAGTTCTTC. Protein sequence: CASTGGADNEQFF.

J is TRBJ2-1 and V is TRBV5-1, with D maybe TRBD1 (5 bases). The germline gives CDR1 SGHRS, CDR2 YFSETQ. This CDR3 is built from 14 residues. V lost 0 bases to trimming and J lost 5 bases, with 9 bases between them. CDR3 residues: CASSLGPGNNEQFF. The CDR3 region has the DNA TGCGCCAGCAGCTTGGGTCCAGGGAACAATGAGCAGTTCTTC.

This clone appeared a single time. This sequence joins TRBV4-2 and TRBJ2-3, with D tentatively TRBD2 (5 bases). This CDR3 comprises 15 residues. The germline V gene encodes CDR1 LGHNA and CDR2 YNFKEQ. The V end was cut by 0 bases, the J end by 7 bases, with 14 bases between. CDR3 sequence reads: CASSQDRARGHTQYF. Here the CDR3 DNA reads TGTGCCAGCAGCCAAGATCGAGCCCGGGGTCATACGCAGTATTTT.

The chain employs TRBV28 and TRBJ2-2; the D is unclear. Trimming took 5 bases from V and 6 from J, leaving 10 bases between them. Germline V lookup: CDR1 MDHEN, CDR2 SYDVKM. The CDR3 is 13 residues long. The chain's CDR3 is CASSVRRAGELFF. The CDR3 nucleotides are TGTGCCAGCAGTGTCCGTAGGGCCGGGGAGCTGTTTTTT.

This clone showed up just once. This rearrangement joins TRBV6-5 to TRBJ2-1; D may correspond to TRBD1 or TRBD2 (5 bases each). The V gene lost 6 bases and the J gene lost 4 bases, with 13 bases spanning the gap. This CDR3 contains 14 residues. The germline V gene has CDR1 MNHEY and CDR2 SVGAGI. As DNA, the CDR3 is TGTGCCAGCAGACTAGACAGTTTTTACAATGAGCAGTTCTTC. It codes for CASRLDSFYNEQFF.

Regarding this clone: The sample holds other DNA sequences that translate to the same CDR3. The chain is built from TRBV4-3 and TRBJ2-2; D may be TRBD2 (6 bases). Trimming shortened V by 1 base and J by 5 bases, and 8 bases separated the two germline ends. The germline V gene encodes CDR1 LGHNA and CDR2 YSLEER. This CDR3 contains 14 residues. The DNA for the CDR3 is TGCGCCAGCAGCCAAGTTCGGGGGACCGGGGAGCTGTTTTTT. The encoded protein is CASSQVRGTGELFF.

The CDR3 reads CASNNRDISNQPQHF. CDR3 nucleotides: TGTGCCAGTAATAACCGGGACATTAGCAATCAGCCCCAGCATTTT. V usage is TRBV19 and J usage is TRBJ1-5; perhaps TRBD1 as D (6 bases). The CDR3 contains 15 residues. Germline-derived CDR1 and CDR2 are LNHDA and SQIVND (reference sequence). V was cut by 7 bases and J by 0 bases, with 13 bases left in between.

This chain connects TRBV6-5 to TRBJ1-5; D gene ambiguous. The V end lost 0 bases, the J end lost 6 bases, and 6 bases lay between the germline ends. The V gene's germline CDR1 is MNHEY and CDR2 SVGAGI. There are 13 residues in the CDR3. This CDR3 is CASSYSVGQPQHF. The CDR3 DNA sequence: TGTGCCAGCAGTTACTCTGTAGGTCAGCCCCAGCATTTT.

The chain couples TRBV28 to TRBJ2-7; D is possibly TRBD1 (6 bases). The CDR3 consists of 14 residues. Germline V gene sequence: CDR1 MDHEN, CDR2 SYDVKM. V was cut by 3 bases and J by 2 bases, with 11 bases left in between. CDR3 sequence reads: CASSFWTDPYEQYF. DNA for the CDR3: TGTGCCAGCAGTTTCTGGACAGATCCCTACGAGCAGTACTTC.

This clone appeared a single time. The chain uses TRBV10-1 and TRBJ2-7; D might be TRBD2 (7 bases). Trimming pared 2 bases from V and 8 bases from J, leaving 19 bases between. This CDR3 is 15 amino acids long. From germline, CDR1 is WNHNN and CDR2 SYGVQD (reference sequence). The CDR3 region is CASSEGVGGRHQQYF. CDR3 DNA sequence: TGCGCCAGCAGTGAGGGGGTCGGGGGGCGCCATCAGCAGTACTTC.

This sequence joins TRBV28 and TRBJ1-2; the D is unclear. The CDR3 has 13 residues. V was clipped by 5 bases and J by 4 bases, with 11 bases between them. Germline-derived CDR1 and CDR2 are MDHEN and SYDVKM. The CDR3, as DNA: TGTGCCAGCAGTCCCCCTGGTCTCTATGGCTACACCTTC. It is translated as CASSPPGLYGYTF.

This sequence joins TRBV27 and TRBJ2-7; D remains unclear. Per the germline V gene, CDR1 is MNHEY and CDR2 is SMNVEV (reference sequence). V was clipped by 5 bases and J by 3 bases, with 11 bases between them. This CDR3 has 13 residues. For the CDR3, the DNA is TGTGCCAGCAGTCCCCAGCGAGGCTACGAGCAGTACTTC. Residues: CASSPQRGYEQYF.

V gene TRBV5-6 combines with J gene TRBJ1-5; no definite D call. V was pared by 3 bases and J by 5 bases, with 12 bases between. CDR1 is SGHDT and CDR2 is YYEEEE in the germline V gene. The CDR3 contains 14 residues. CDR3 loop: CASSSWGYHQPQHF. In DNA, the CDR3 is TGTGCCAGCAGCTCGTGGGGATACCATCAGCCCCAGCATTTT.

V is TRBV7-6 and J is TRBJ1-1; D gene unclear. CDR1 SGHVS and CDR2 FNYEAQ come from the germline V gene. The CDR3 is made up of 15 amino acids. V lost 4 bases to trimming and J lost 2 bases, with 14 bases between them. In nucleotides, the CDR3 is TGTGCCAGCAGCTCGAGCTGGGCAGCTAACACTGAAGCTTTCTTT. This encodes CASSSSWAANTEAFF.

CDR3 nucleotide sequence: TGTGCCAGTTTTCGTCTAACTGGAAACACCATATATTTT. Amino acid sequence: CASFRLTGNTIYF. The rearrangement joins TRBV6-5 to TRBJ1-3, with unresolved D. The CDR3 runs 13 residues. Trimming took 9 bases from V and 2 from J, leaving 11 bases between them. Germline V gene data show CDR1 as MNHEY and CDR2 as SVGAGI.

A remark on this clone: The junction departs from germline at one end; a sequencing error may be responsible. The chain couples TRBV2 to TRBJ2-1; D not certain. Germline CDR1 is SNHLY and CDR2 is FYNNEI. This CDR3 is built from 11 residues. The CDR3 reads CASSEYTEQFF. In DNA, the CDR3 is TGTGCCAGCAGTGAATACACTGAGCAGTTCTTC.

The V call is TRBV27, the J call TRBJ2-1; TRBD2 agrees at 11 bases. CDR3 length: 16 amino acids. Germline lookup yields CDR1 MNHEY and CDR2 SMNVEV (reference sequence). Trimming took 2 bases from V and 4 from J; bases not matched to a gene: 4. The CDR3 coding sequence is TGTGCCAGCAGTTTAGGCCTAGCGGGAGGATACAATGAGCAGTTCTTC. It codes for CASSLGLAGGYNEQFF.